This T cell receptor beta chain comes out of a study of cytomegalovirus exposure and HLA in healthy donors. Study observations and caveats: Cytomegalovirus-associated status was assigned to more than 150 TCR beta chains. Specificity for CMV antigens was confirmed in vitro for a few of the CMV-associated chains.

Germline CDR1 is GTSNPN and CDR2 is SVGIG (reference sequence). V shed 4 bases and J shed 3 bases, with 7 bases lying between them. The CDR3 totals 12 residues. As concerns this clone: The target antigen is unknown.

Amplification used 60 Vbeta primers and 13 Jbeta primers. Libraries were prepared by immunoSEQ multiplex PCR; TCRdb keeps only in-frame clonotypes and omits some of them. The sample lists about 67,000 clones, approximately 90% occurring once. Everyone who donated was a healthy bone marrow donor. Sequencing was carried out using PBMCs. This clonotype originated in a woman aged 25 to 39 in good health and CMV-seropositive. This chain uses TRBV30 with TRBJ2-1; D might be TRBD2 (6 bases). CDR3 region: CAWTGLYNEQFF. DNA of the CDR3: TGTGCCTGGACGGGACTCTACAATGAGCAGTTCTTC.